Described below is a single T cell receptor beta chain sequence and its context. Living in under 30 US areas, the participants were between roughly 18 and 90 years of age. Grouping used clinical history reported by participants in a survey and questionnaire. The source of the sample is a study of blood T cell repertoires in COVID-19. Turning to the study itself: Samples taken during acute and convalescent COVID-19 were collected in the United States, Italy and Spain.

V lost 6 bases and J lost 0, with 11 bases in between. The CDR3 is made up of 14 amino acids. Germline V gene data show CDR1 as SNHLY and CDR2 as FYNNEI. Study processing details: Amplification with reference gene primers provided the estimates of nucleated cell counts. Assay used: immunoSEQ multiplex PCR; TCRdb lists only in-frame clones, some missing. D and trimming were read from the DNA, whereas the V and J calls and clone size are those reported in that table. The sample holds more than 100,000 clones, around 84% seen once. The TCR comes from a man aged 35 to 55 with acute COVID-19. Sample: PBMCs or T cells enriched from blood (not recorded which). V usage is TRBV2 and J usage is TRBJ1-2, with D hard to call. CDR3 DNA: TGTGCCAGCAGCACCTTGGGAGCTAACTATGGCTACACCTTC. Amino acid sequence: CASSTLGANYGYTF.